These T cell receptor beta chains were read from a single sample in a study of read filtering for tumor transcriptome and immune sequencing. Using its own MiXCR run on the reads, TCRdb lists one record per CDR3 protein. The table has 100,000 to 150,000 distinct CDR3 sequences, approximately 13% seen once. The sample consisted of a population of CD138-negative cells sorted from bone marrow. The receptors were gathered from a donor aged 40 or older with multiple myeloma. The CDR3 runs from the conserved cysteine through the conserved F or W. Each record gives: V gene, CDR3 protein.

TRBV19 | CASRDRAQLGEQYF
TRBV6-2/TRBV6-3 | CASSDGSFSYNEQFF
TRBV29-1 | CSVVLVRGIDTQYF
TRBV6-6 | CASSYSSPQPQHF
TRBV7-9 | CASSFNVYEQYF
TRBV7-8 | CASSLTLKMNTEAFF
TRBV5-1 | CASSTGTGKFGTEAFF
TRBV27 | CASSLWQTNQPQHF
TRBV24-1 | CATKQPNTGELFF
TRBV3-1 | CASSSSGETGELFF
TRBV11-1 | CASSQAGSAYEQYF
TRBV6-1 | CASSPTEEQFF
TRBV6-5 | CASSYKEKLFF
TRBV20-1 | CSGEALGYEQYF
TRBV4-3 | CASSHLVYNEQFF
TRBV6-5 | CASSYSNYQETQYF
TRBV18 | CASSSGLPKNEQFF
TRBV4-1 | CASSRGGATEAFF
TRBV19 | CASTPRAGALNQPQHF
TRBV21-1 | CASSKERPINPSGELFF
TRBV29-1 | CSVEDWASGRNEQFF
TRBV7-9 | CASSLGTGEGTGELFF
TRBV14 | CASSPFGLGGKEQFF
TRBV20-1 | CSARKANEQFF
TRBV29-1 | CSVETGTSGYQETQYF
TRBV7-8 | CASSWGQGLSNEQFF
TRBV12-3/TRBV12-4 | CASSFGSNTQYF
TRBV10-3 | CAIRPGTYEQFF
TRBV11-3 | CASSLLTTGRGTGELFF
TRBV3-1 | CASSRKPSGSYSYNEQFF
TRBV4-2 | CASSRRYGQAGEQFF
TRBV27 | CASSLVSSYNEQFF
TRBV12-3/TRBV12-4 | CASSSPQGLAGDEQFF
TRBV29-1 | CSVTRGTSGYNEQFF
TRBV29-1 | CSIGASGWSTDTQYF
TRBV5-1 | CASFPGELMNTEAFF
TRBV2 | CASSRALNRGPVKNTEAFF
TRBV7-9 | CASSPSHASGKGNEQFF
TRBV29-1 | CSVERTGSNTGELFF
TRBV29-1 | CSVDSAGATGELFF